This T cell receptor beta chain was captured by sequencing in a study of cytomegalovirus exposure and HLA in healthy donors. V lost 6 bases and J lost 4, with 15 bases in between. The CDR3 sequence is 15 residues long. CDR1 and CDR2 (germline): MDHEN, SYDVKM. PCR primers comprised 60 Vbeta and 13 Jbeta primers. Produced via immunoSEQ multiplex PCR; TCRdb's table is partial and in-frame only. This sample has about 120,000 clones, with around 81% found just once. In this sample, this clone turned up a few times. The sequenced material came from PBMCs. This chain joins TRBV28 and TRBJ2-2; the D gene is possibly TRBD1 (6 bases). This clonotype was sampled from a woman aged 30 to 39 in good health and CMV-seronegative. This CDR3 is CASSRLGTITGELFF. Written as DNA, the CDR3 is TGTGCCAGCAGCCGCTTGGGGACAATCACCGGGGAGCTGTTTTTT.